One sample yielded the 9 T cell receptor beta chains listed below, sequenced in a study of cytotoxic CD8 clonotypes in ibrutinib-treated CLL. The method was immunoSEQ multiplex PCR; TCRdb's version includes in-frame clones alone and lacks a portion of them. The repertoire holds several thousand clones, with roughly 74% as singletons. The input for sequencing was PBMCs, taken before ibrutinib treatment. These receptors all come from a human donor with chronic lymphocytic leukemia.

The V and J genes are TRBV4-3 and TRBJ2-2; D uncertain. The V and J ends lost 1 base and 6 bases respectively, with 12 bases between them. This CDR3 has 15 amino acids. CDR1 and CDR2 from the germline V gene are LGHNA and YSLEER. The CDR3 nucleotides read TGCGCCAGCAGCCAAGGGACCCTTAAGTCCGGGGAGCTGTTTTTT. Translation gives CASSQGTLKSGELFF.

The chain carries TRBV2 and TRBJ2-1, with TRBD1 matching 8 bases. CDR1 and CDR2 (germline): SNHLY, FYNNEI. The CDR3 extends over 14 amino acids. V shed 8 bases and J 7 bases; nucleotides not matched to a gene: 10. The CDR3 here is CASSRDRGENEQFF. The CDR3 DNA is TGTGCCAGCTCGCGAGACAGGGGTGAGAATGAGCAGTTCTTC.

This chain uses TRBV4-2 with TRBJ2-7; TRBD1 might be the D (7 bases). The CDR3 is 13 residues long. With 0 bases removed from V and 9 bases from J, the gap between germline ends came to 12 bases. Germline CDR1 and CDR2: LGHNA and YNFKEQ. CDR3 region: CASSQDPQGGQYF. CDR3 nucleotides: TGTGCCAGCAGCCAAGATCCTCAGGGGGGGCAGTACTTC.

This clone was seen once. The chain joins TRBV28 to TRBJ2-3; D tentatively fits TRBD1 or TRBD2 (5 bases each). The CDR3 is made up of 12 amino acids. Per the germline V gene, CDR1 is MDHEN and CDR2 is SYDVKM. V was trimmed by 8 bases and J by 2 bases, leaving 8 bases between them. The CDR3 is CASRDHTDTQYF. In DNA form, the CDR3 reads TGTGCCAGCCGGGACCACACAGATACGCAGTATTTT.

The rearrangement joins TRBV4-1 to TRBJ2-7, with 9 bases aligning to TRBD1. The germline V gene encodes CDR1 MGHRA and CDR2 YSYEKL. Trimming removed 5 bases from V and 2 bases from J; junction bases left unmatched: 4. The CDR3 is 14 amino acids. DNA for the CDR3: TGCGCCAGCAGCTCCCGGACAGGGGCCTACGAGCAGTACTTC. Translated, it gives CASSSRTGAYEQYF.

The rearrangement joins TRBV9 to TRBJ2-5, with D unclear. CDR1 is SGDLS, CDR2 YYNGEE, per germline. CDR3 size: 13 residues. Trimming shortened V by 0 bases and J by 0 bases, and 3 bases separated the two germline ends. The CDR3 sequence is CASSVGNQETQYF. The CDR3 nucleotides read TGTGCCAGCAGCGTAGGCAACCAAGAGACCCAGTACTTC.

The CDR3 loop reads CASSSPNTEAFF. DNA of the CDR3: TGTGCCAGCAGCTCCCCCAACACTGAAGCTTTCTTT. The chain carries TRBV11-3 and TRBJ1-1; D not resolved. V shed 4 bases and J shed 2 bases, with 5 bases lying between them. This CDR3 region has 12 residues. Germline values: CDR1 SGHNT, CDR2 YENEEA.

The rearrangement links TRBV6-1 to TRBJ2-6; D gene ambiguous. Trimming pared 5 bases from V and 0 bases from J, leaving 8 bases between. The CDR3 spans 15 residues. Germline-derived CDR1 and CDR2 are MNHNS and SASEGT. The CDR3 is CASSLKGSGANVLTF. CDR3 nucleotides: TGTGCCAGCAGTCTTAAAGGCTCTGGGGCCAACGTCCTGACTTTC.

This clone was detected a few times. V and J are TRBV19 and TRBJ2-1; D remains ambiguous. V lost 8 bases to trimming and J lost 5 bases, with 1 base between them. Looked up from germline, CDR1 is LNHDA and CDR2 is SQIVND (reference sequence). CDR3 length: 9 residues. The CDR3 spells CASHNEQFF. The CDR3 nucleotides read TGTGCCAGTCACAATGAGCAGTTCTTC.